The TCR beta chain under discussion was sequenced for a study of T cell clonotyping in hematopoietic cell transplantation. Study observations and caveats: At the given depth, recipient repertoires were over 95% de novo clonotypes.

The table came from immunoSEQ multiplex PCR; TCRdb's copy has only in-frame clones and leaves some out. The table records roughly 15,000 clones, 80% to 90% of them present only once. This clone was seen just once. Its antigen remains unidentified. Germline CDR1 is LGHNA and CDR2 is YSLEER. The CDR3 has 17 amino acids. The ends lost 1 base at V and 5 bases at J; junction bases unmatched: 10. The receptor's source is a woman aged 40 to 50 in good health. Some clones in this sample may be carry-over from other donors' samples. This chain uses TRBV4-3 with TRBJ2-7, with 11 bases lining up with TRBD2. The sequencing sample was made of peripheral blood mononuclear cells. The CDR3 loop reads CASSQVIGTSGSDEQYF. CDR3 DNA: TGCGCCAGCAGCCAAGTTATAGGTACTAGCGGGAGCGACGAGCAGTACTTC.